These 3 T cell receptor beta chains were all obtained from the same sample, sequenced in a study of T-cell reconstitution after alpha-beta-depleted transplantation in children. Molecular barcoding with unique molecular identifiers was used for the TCRbeta library. TCRdb reprocessed the PCR reads via MiXCR and lists one record per CDR3 protein. The data show more than 90,000 distinct CDR3 sequences, 10% seen once. The sequenced sample was PBMCs, obtained before TCRalphabeta/CD19-depleted stem cell transplant. The receptors come from a boy younger than 10 with acute lymphoblastic leukemia, due to receive a stem cell transplant.

This clonotype was found many times. The gene calls are TRBV20-1 and TRBJ2-5, with 11 bases fitting TRBD2. Germline assignment: CDR1 DFQATT and CDR2 SNEGSKA (reference sequence). The CDR3 length is 17 residues. Trimming cost V 0 bases and J 1 base; bases outside gene matches: 7. The DNA for the CDR3 is TGCAGTGCTAGAGATCTGGGACTAGCGGATTTCCAAGAGACCCAGTACTTC. Protein product: CSARDLGLADFQETQYF.

This clonotype has a handful of counts. The chain recombines TRBV7-8 with TRBJ2-7, with no clear D. The CDR3 has 11 residues. Germline CDR1 is SGHVS and CDR2 is FQNEAQ. Trimming took 6 bases from V and 6 from J, leaving 9 bases between them. The chain's CDR3 is CASSFTSEQYF. For the CDR3, the DNA is TGTGCCAGCAGTTTTACTTCCGAGCAGTACTTC.

This clonotype showed up just a few times. V gene TRBV7-2 combines with J gene TRBJ2-5, with D perhaps matching TRBD1 (5 bases). Germline CDR1 and CDR2: SGHTA and FQGNSA. The V gene lost 5 bases and the J gene lost 5 bases, with 15 bases spanning the gap. This CDR3 is built from 14 residues. CDR3 nucleotides: TGTGCCAGCAGCCTCCGGACACTCGGGGAGACCCAGTACTTC. Translation gives CASSLRTLGETQYF.